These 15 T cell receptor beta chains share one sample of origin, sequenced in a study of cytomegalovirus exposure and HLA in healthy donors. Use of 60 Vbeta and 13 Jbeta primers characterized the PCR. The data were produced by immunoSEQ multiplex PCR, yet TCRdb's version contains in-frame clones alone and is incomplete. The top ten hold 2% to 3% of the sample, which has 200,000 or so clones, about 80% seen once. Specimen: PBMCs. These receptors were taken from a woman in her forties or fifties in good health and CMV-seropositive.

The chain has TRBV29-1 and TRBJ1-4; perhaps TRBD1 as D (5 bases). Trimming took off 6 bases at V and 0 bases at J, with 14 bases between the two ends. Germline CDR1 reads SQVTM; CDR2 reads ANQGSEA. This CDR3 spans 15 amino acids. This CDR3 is CSVGRGPATNEKLFF. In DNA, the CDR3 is TGCAGCGTGGGGCGGGGACCTGCAACTAATGAAAAACTGTTTTTT.

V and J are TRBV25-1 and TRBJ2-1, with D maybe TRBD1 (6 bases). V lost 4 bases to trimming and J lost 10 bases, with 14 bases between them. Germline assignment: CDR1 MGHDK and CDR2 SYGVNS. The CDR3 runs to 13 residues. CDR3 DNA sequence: TGTGCCAGCAGTGGGGACACCCTACAGGAGCAGTTCTTC. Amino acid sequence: CASSGDTLQEQFF.

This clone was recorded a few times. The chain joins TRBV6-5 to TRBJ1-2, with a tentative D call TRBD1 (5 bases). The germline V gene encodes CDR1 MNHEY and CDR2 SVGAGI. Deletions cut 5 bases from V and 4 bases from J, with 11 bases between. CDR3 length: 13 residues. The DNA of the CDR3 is TGTGCCAGCAGTGAAGACAGAGGCTATGGCTACACCTTC. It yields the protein CASSEDRGYGYTF.

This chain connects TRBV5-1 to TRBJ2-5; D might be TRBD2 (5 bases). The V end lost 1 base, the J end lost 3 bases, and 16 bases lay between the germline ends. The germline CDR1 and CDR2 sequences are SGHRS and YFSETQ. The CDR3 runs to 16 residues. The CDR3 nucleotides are TGCGCCAGCAGCTTGTTTTTCGGCGACGGGAAAGAGACCCAGTACTTC. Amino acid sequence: CASSLFFGDGKETQYF. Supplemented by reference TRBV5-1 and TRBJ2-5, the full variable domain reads KAGVTQTPRYLIKTRGQQVTLSCSPISGHRSVSWYQQTPGQGLQFLFEYFSETQRNKGNFPGRFSGRQFSNSRSEMNVSTLELGDSALYLCASSLFFGDGKETQYFGPGTRLLVL.

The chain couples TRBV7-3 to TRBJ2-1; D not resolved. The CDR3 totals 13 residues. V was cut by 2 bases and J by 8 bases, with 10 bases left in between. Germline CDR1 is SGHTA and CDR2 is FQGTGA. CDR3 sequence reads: CASSLWPTDEQFF. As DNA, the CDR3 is TGTGCCAGCAGCTTATGGCCCACAGATGAGCAGTTCTTC. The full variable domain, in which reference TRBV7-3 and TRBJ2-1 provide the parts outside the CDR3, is GAGVSQTPSNKVTEKGKYVELRCDPISGHTALYWYRQSLGQGPEFLIYFQGTGAADDSGLPNDRFFAVRPEGSVSTLKIQRTERGDSAVYLCASSLWPTDEQFFGPGTRLTVL.

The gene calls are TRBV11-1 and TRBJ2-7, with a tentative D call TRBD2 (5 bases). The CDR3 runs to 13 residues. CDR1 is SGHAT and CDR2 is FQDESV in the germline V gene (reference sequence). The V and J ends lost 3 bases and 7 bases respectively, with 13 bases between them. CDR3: CASSFPGRGEQYF. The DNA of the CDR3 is TGTGCCAGCAGCTTTCCAGGCAGAGGGGAGCAGTACTTC.

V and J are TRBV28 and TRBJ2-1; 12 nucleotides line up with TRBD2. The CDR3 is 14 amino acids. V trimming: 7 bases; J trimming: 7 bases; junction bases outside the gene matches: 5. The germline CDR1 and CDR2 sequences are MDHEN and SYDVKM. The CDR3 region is CASIRLAGVNEQFF. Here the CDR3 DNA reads TGTGCCAGCATACGACTAGCGGGGGTAAATGAGCAGTTCTTC.

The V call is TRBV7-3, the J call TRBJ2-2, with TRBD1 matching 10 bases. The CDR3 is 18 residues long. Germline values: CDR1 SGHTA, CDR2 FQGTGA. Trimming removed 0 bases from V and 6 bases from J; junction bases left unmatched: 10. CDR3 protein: CASSLTVRRQGASGELFF. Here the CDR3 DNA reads TGTGCCAGCAGCTTAACCGTCCGACGACAGGGGGCGTCCGGGGAGCTGTTTTTT.

The CDR3 loop is CASSLDTASYEAFF. For the CDR3, the DNA is TGTGCCAGCAGCTTGGATACAGCTTCTTACGAAGCTTTCTTT. The rearrangement links TRBV7-9 to TRBJ1-1; D gene unclear. The CDR3 is made up of 14 amino acids. The V end lost 3 bases, the J end lost 8 bases, and 16 bases lay between the germline ends. Germline V gene lookup returns CDR1 SEHNR and CDR2 FQNEAQ (reference sequence). The variable domain in full, with the rest retrieved from reference TRBV7-9 and TRBJ1-1, is DTGVSQNPRHKITKRGQNVTFRCDPISEHNRLYWYRQTLGQGPEFLTYFQNEAQLEKSRLLSDRFSAERPKGSFSTLEIQRTEQGDSAMYLCASSLDTASYEAFFGQGTRLTVV.

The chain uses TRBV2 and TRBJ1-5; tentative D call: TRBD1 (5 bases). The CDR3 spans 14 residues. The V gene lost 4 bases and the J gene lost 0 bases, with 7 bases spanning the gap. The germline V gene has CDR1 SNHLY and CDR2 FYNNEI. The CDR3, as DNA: TGTGCCAGCAGTGGACAGATTAGCAATCAGCCCCAGCATTTT. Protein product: CASSGQISNQPQHF.

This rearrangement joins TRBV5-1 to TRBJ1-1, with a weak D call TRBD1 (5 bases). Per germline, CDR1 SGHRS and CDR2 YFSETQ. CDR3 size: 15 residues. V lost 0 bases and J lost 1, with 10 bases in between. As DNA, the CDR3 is TGCGCCAGCAGCTTGGGGGTCAGGGAGAACACTGAAGCTTTCTTT. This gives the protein CASSLGVRENTEAFF.

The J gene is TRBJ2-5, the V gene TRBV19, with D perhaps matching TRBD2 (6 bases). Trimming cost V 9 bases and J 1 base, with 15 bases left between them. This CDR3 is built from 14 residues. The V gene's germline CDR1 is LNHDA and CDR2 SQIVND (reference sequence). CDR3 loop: CASRDGGTQETQYF. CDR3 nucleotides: TGTGCCAGCCGCGATGGGGGGACCCAAGAGACCCAGTACTTC.

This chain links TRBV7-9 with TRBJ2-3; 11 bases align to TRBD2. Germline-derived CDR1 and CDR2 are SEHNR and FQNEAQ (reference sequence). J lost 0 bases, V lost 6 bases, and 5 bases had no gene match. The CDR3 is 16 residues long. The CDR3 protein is CASRSTSGGSTDTQYF. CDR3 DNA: TGTGCCAGCAGATCTACTAGCGGGGGAAGCACAGATACGCAGTATTTT.

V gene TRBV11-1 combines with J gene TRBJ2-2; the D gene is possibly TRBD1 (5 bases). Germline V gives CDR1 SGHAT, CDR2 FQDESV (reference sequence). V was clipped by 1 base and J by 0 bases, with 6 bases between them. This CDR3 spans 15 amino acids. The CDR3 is CASSLDRSNTGELFF. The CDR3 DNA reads TGTGCCAGCAGCTTAGACAGGTCGAACACCGGGGAGCTGTTTTTT.

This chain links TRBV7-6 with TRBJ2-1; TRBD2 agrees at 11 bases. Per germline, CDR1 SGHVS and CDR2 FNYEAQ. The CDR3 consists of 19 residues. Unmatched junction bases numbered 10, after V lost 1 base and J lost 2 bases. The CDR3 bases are TGTGCCAGCAGCTTAGAGGGGGGAGGGACTAGCGGAGCCTACAATGAGCAGTTCTTC. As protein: CASSLEGGGTSGAYNEQFF.